This TCR beta chain derives from a study of T cells in Graves' hyperthyroidism and ophthalmopathy. The study excluded patients with uncontrolled infection, other autoimmune disease, pregnancy or lactation. Regions amplified from RNA transcripts were the TCR beta CDR3 regions. With the HTBI primer set, the TCR CDR3 went through a first round of RT-PCR. TCRdb re-derived calls from the multiplex PCR reads in MiXCR, one entry per CDR3 protein. The data contain some 600,000 distinct CDR3 sequences, 46% of them singletons. This TCR was recovered from a woman in her late teens or twenties with Graves' hyperthyroidism. The sequenced sample consisted of peripheral blood or thyroid tissue (not recorded which).

The CDR3 DNA follows: TGTGCCAGCAGTGAATTAACGGGACAGGGTTCACCCCTCCACTTT. It encodes CASSELTGQGSPLHF. The chain is built from TRBV25-1 and TRBJ1-6, with 9 positions matching TRBD1. Germline V CDR1 and CDR2: MGHDK, SYGVNS. Trimming cost V 1 base and J 9 bases; bases outside gene matches: 4. This CDR3 comprises 15 residues.